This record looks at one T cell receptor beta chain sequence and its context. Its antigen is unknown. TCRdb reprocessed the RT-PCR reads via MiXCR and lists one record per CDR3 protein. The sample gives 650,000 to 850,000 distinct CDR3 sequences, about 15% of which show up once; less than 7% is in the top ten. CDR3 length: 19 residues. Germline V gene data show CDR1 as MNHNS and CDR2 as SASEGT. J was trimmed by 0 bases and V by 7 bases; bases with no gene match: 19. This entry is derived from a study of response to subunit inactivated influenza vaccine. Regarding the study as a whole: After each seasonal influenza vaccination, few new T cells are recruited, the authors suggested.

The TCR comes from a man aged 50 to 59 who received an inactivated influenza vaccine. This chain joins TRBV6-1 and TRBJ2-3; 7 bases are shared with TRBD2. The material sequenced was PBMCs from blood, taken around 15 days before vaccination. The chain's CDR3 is CASTPLRGVGETSTDTQYF. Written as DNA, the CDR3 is TGTGCCAGCACCCCACTCCGGGGGGTTGGGGAAACTAGCACAGATACGCAGTATTTT.